The T cell receptor beta chain under discussion was sequenced for a study of human T cells and chemical hapten exposure (TCRdb year 2021). Turning to the overall study: For sensitization, 2% DPC in acetone was applied to a roughly 2 cm by roughly 2 cm area of upper inner arm skin. Throughout the study period of around 25 weeks, patients also received therapeutic DPC doses to the scalp every week. Patch testing was done on the upper back using Finn chambers containing 0.01% DPC, and results were scored after 6 days according to International Contact Dermatitis Research Group standards. Alopecia areata with under or over 50% scalp involvement, alopecia totalis and alopecia universalis were represented in the patient cohort, which was mostly female. The libraries were sequenced as a pool, and the TCR yield per sample differed mostly because of small variations in library volumes within the pool. This study followed changes in the peripheral blood TCR repertoire in vivo during primary and secondary sensitization of alopecia patients to the hapten diphenylcyclopropenone (DPC). Blood samples were taken from patients before sensitization (week 0) and then at 2, 6 and about 24 weeks after DPC sensitization. Blood for TCR sequencing was provided by twenty-nine alopecia patients at one to four time points (pre-sensitization, 2, 6 and 24 weeks). On the study overall, not on this receptor specifically: Repeated subsampling changed both the strength of the expansion versus patch-test correlation and the threshold at which that correlation became significant. Expanded TCRs formed significantly more large CDR3 similarity clusters than pre-sensitization or healthy control sets, consistent with antigen-driven responses. DPC sensitization did not change the number of TCRs with a frequency above 1 in 1000, and there was no evidence of changes in global repertoire structure. Patch test score correlated positively with the number of PT1 expanded TCRs, reaching significance at thresholds 8, 16 and 32 but not at 4. Because every patient had alopecia, a presumed autoimmune disease, the patients' immune response might differ from that of healthy individuals.

The CDR3 goes from the cysteine to the phenylalanine over 18 residues. Only the CDR3 region is kept as DNA, spanning 54 bases read in frame from base 1. This clonotype came up many times. No antigen is known for it. Within one base of it there is no much larger clone, and no base qualities were kept. Libraries were built with RACE. The sequencer was a NextSeq 500. During library preparation, unique molecular identifiers were attached to individual cDNA molecules so that TCRs could be counted in a quantitative, reproducible way. From each blood RNA sample, both TCR alpha and TCR beta chains were sequenced. In the authors' own workflow: A median of about 87,000 TCRs per sample was observed, with a range of 23,224 to 690,600. V, J and CDR3 annotation of the TCR reads was carried out using the Decombinator software suite. To make PS versus PT1 abundance plots, every sample was subsampled to the same number of TCRs (28,000). TCRs were defined as expanded if absent before sensitization and observed at least eight times at the 2-week time point. TCRdb trimmed public reads at Q25 via fastp, called clones via MiXCR and kept in-frame beta chains. When rows share a CDR3 protein, they turn into one entry using the most common DNA and genes. It is TCRdb's table, rather than the study itself, that gives the V and J calls and clone size. The sample includes about 110,000 distinct CDR3 sequences, with 12% observed a single time. In total, the top ten clones hold around 1.7% of the sample.

The time point label, as the study defines it: pre-sensitization, week 0. Read against the paper, the sample's treatment or condition label means: therapeutic diphenylcyclopropenone sensitization with weekly scalp DPC. At every patch-test visit, the blood draw took place before the patch test was put on. Patients were eligible if aged 18 to 70, diagnosed with alopecia and judged suitable for DPC therapy, and pregnant patients were excluded. Total RNA was isolated from unfractionated whole blood collected in Tempus Blood RNA tubes. This TCR came from a woman in her forties or fifties with alopecia areata. Some clones in this sample may be carry-over from other donors' samples. This sequence uses TRBV21-1 and TRBJ2-7; the tabulated D call, TRBD1, remains unverified against the DNA. TRBV21-1 is reported as a pseudogene. The specimen was whole blood, collected in connection with sensitization to the hapten diphenylcyclopropenone (DPC). The DNA reads as follows: TGTGCCAGCATACCAACTGGGGCGCACCCGGGACAAAGTTACGAGCAGTACTTC. Its amino acids are CASIPTGAHPGQSYEQYF.